Shown below are 13 T cell receptor beta chains from a single sample sequenced in a study of shared clonotypes between healthy human individuals. Profiling relied on immunoSEQ multiplex PCR, and the TCRdb table lists in-frame clones only, not all of them. The sample lists approximately 1.1 million clones, 70% to 80% seen once, with approximately 0.5% in the top ten. What was sequenced was memory CD4+ T cells from PBMCs. The subset: CD45RA-negative fraction. The receptors derive from a young man in good health. Some clones in this sample may be carry-over from other donors' samples.

J is TRBJ1-4 and V is TRBV29-1; D might be TRBD1 (5 bases). In germline, CDR1 is SQVTM, CDR2 ANQGSEA. The CDR3 is 14 residues long. Trimming shortened V by 1 base and J by 4 bases, and 10 bases separated the two germline ends. CDR3 amino acids: CSVEGSRGNEKLFF. CDR3 nucleotides: TGCAGCGTTGAAGGTTCAAGGGGTAATGAAAAACTGTTTTTT.

In DNA, the CDR3 is TGTGCCAGCAGGGTAGCCCACGAGCAGTACTTC. Amino acids: CASRVAHEQYF. V usage is TRBV6-5 and J usage is TRBJ2-7; D gene ambiguous. CDR3 size: 11 residues. Trimming pared 6 bases from V and 5 bases from J, leaving 8 bases between. From germline, CDR1 is MNHEY and CDR2 SVGAGI.

The V call is TRBV5-1, the J call TRBJ2-7; D may be TRBD1 or TRBD2 (6 bases each). Between the trimmed V and J ends, which lost 4 bases and 2 bases, there was a span of 22 bases. Germline CDR1 reads SGHRS; CDR2 reads YFSETQ. The length of the CDR3 is 17 residues. The CDR3 DNA reads as TGCGCCAGCAGCCCGCGGGAAACAGGGAAATCGCCCTACGAGCAGTACTTC. This encodes CASSPRETGKSPYEQYF.

This rearrangement joins TRBV7-9 to TRBJ1-3; 8 positions match TRBD1. The CDR3 covers 14 residues. The trim removed 6 bases at V and 2 bases at J, leaving 3 bases unmatched. Per germline, CDR1 SEHNR and CDR2 FQNEAQ (reference sequence). CDR3 sequence (DNA): TGTGCCAGCAGGGAACAGGGGGCTGGAAACACCATATATTTT. Protein: CASREQGAGNTIYF.

The CDR3 reads CASSLLVGRTYEQYF. CDR3 coding DNA: TGTGCCAGCAGTTTACTAGTAGGTCGGACCTACGAGCAGTACTTC. The chain uses TRBV27 and TRBJ2-7; D ambiguous. The CDR3 consists of 15 residues. The V end lost 2 bases, the J end lost 2 bases, and 13 bases lay between the germline ends. CDR1 is MNHEY, CDR2 SMNVEV, per germline (reference sequence).

The chain's CDR3 is CASSIKGRRDYGYTF. The CDR3 nucleotides read TGTGCCAGTAGTATCAAGGGACGGCGAGATTATGGCTACACCTTC. J is TRBJ1-2 and V is TRBV19; TRBD1 might be the D (5 bases). The CDR3 has 15 amino acids. V lost 3 bases and J 5 bases, leaving 16 bases between the germline ends. Germline CDR1 is LNHDA and CDR2 is SQIVND (reference sequence).

This rearrangement joins TRBV6-5 to TRBJ1-1; no clear D. V dropped 6 bases and J dropped 3 bases, with 14 bases sitting between them. This CDR3 region has 14 residues. CDR1 and CDR2 (germline): MNHEY, SVGAGI. CDR3 sequence: CASSLAGWDTEAFF. The CDR3 DNA follows: TGTGCCAGCAGCCTGGCGGGGTGGGACACTGAAGCTTTCTTT.

CDR3: CASSPGTTGNTIYF. In nucleotides, the CDR3 is TGTGCCAGCAGCCCCGGGACAACTGGAAACACCATATATTTT. The genes are TRBV7-3 and TRBJ1-3; the D gene is possibly TRBD1 (6 bases). The CDR3 runs to 14 residues. Trimming shortened V by 5 bases and J by 2 bases, and 10 bases separated the two germline ends. In germline, CDR1 is SGHTA, CDR2 FQGTGA.

The chain uses TRBV2 and TRBJ1-2; 8 nucleotides line up with TRBD1. J was trimmed by 6 bases and V by 4 bases; bases with no gene match: 7. Germline V gene sequence: CDR1 SNHLY, CDR2 FYNNEI. CDR3 length equals 14 residues. The CDR3 DNA reads TGTGCCAGCAGTGGGACAGGGCGGGTAGATGGCTACACCTTC. Translation: CASSGTGRVDGYTF. Based on the CDR3 plus reference TRBV2 and TRBJ1-2, the full variable domain is EPEVTQTPSHQVTQMGQEVILRCVPISNHLYFYWYRQILGQKVEFLVSFYNNEISEKSEIFDDQFSVERPDGSNFTLKIRSTKLEDSAMYFCASSGTGRVDGYTFGSGTRLTVV.

The chain recombines TRBV20-1 with TRBJ2-4; D possibly matches TRBD1 or TRBD2 (6 bases each). From germline, CDR1 is DFQATT and CDR2 SNEGSKA (reference sequence). The V end was cut by 6 bases, the J end by 9 bases, with 12 bases between. There are 11 residues in the CDR3. This CDR3 is CSAVEGGIQYF. The CDR3 DNA reads as TGCAGTGCGGTAGAGGGGGGCATTCAGTACTTC.

The chain links TRBV7-2 to TRBJ1-2, with D possibly matching TRBD1 (6 bases). The V gene lost 5 bases and the J gene lost 6 bases, with 16 bases spanning the gap. CDR1 is SGHTA and CDR2 is FQGNSA in the germline V gene. The CDR3 totals 14 residues. This CDR3 is CASSPETGYHGYTF. In nucleotides, the CDR3 is TGTGCCAGCAGCCCCGAGACAGGTTATCATGGCTACACCTTC.

This clone was picked up one time. V and J are TRBV27 and TRBJ2-7; 8 bases line up with TRBD2. The CDR3 consists of 15 residues. The ends lost 6 bases at V and 3 bases at J; junction bases unmatched: 10. Germline V gene sequence: CDR1 MNHEY, CDR2 SMNVEV (reference sequence). The CDR3 region has the DNA TGTGCCAGCAGCCTTATAGCGGGATCGTTCTACGAGCAGTACTTC. Translating it yields CASSLIAGSFYEQYF.

The chain employs TRBV7-2 and TRBJ2-2; tentative D call: TRBD1 (6 bases). The germline gives CDR1 SGHTA, CDR2 FQGNSA. The V end lost 6 bases, the J end lost 4 bases, and 18 bases lay between the germline ends. This CDR3 contains 16 residues. The CDR3 protein is CASRPPGVRGTGELFF. The CDR3 DNA reads TGTGCCAGCAGACCTCCAGGGGTCCGGGGCACCGGGGAGCTGTTTTTT.